This TCR beta chain originates from a study of blood T cell repertoires in COVID-19 (dated by TCRdb to 2018 to 2020). With regard to the full study: Samples covering the acute and convalescent phases of COVID-19 were provided by collaborators in the United States, Italy and Spain. The prospective study material was composed of cDNA or gDNA derived from T cells, B-cell-depleted T cells, or PBMCs. Deeply sampled blood TCRbeta repertoires from subjects exposed to, actively infected with, or recovered from COVID-19 were included in the dataset. The repertoires were released in a freely available public database meant as a resource for research on the immune response to SARS-CoV-2. The samples were drawn from two sources: the first 160 participants of the ongoing ImmuneRACE study, and over 950 subjects contributed by 6 global collaborators. The sample metadata nearly always contained a de-identified subject ID, COVID-19 status, age in years and sex. Where HLA class I and class II types were available, the types were taken from metadata supplied by the sample provider, not from assay-based typing. The paper as a whole reports these results and caveats: The amount of clinical and demographic metadata varied by source and participant and was provided uncurated.

To note about this clone: Its recognized antigen is unknown. Base qualities are not provided; no much larger clone lies one nucleotide away.

Per the germline V gene, MDHEN is the CDR1 and SYDVKM is the CDR2. From cysteine to phenylalanine, the CDR3 is 16 amino acids long. Only CDR3 DNA remains: 48 bases, in frame from the first base. Trimmed from V: 2 bases; trimmed from J: 2 bases; junction bases lacking a gene match: 3. Whole blood was collected in K2EDTA tubes by collaborating institutions according to the institutions' own protocols. For TCRbeta analysis, collaborators shipped samples as frozen whole blood, isolated PBMCs, or DNA extracted from either of those sample types. TCRbeta CDR3 regions were amplified from genomic DNA by means of the immunoSEQ Assay, a bias-controlled multiplex PCR. The authors processed their data as follows. The number of nucleated cells in each sample was estimated from the amplification of reference gene primers within the assay. To quantify the absolute abundance of each unique TCRbeta CDR3 rearrangement, sequence reads were collapsed and filtered. For each sample, productive Simpson clonality was calculated as the square root of Simpson's diversity index over productive rearrangements. TCRdb's version of the immuneACCESS table is confined to in-frame rearrangements and falls short of the full clone set. An unresolved V gene accounts for under half of the shortfall where checked; the remainder is of unknown origin. The V and J calls and clone size come from that table; D and trimming were worked out from the DNA. Here the sample has more than 75,000 clones; 82% occur a single time. The ten largest clones capture more than 9% of the sample.

The sequence links TRBV28 to TRBJ2-2, with 9 middle bases fitting TRBD2. The sample comprised peripheral blood. The TCR was taken from a man in his sixties with acute or convalescent COVID-19. The nucleotide sequence is TGTGCCAGCAGTTTAAGTAGCGGGAGTAACACCGGGGAGCTGTTTTTT. It translates to CASSLSSGSNTGELFF.